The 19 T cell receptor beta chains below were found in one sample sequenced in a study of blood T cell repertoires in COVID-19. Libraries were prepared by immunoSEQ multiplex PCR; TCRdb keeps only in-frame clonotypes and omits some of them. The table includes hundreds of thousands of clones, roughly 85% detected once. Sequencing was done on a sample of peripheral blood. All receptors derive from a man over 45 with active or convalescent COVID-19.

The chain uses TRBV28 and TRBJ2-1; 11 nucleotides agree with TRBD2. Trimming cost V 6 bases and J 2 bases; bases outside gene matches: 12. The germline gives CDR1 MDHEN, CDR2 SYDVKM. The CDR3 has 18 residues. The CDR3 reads CASSRTSGSTVAYNEQFF. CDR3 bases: TGTGCCAGCAGCCGAACTAGCGGGAGTACGGTCGCCTACAATGAGCAGTTCTTC.

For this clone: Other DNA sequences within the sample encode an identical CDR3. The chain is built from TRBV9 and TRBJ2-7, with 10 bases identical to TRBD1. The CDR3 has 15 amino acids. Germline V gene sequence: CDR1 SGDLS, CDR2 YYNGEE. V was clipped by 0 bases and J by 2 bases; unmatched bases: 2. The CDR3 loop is CASSVGTGGAYEQYF. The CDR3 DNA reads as TGTGCCAGCAGCGTAGGGACAGGGGGGGCCTACGAGCAGTACTTC.

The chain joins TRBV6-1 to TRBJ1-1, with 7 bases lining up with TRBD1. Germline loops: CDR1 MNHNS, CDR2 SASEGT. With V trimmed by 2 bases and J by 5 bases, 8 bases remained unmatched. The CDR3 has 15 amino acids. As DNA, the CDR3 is TGTGCCAGCAGTGAATGGCACGCAGGGGGTACTGAAGCTTTCTTT. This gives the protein CASSEWHAGGTEAFF.

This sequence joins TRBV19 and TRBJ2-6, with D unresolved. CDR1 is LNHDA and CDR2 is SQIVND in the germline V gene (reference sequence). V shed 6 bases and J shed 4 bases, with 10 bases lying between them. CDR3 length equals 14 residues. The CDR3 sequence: CASRGRAGANVLTF. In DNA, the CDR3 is TGTGCCAGTAGAGGAAGAGCGGGGGCCAACGTCCTGACTTTC.

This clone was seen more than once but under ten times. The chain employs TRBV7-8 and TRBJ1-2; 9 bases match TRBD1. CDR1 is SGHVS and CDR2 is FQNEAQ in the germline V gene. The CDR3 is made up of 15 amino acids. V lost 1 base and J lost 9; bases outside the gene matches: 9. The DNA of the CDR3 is TGTGCCAGCAGCTTAGGAAGGGACAGGGCGTCGCGCTACACCTTC. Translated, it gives CASSLGRDRASRYTF.

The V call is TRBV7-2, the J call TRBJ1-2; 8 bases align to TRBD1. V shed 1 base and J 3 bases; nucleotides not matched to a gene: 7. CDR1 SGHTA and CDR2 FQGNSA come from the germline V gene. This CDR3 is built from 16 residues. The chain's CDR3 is CASSLGRQGRDYGYTF. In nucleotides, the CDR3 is TGTGCCAGCAGCTTAGGGAGACAGGGGAGGGACTATGGCTACACCTTC.

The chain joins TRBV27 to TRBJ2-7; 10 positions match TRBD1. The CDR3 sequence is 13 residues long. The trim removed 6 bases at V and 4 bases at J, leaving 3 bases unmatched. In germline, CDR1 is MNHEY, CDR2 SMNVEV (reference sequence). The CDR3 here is CASRGDRGYEQYF. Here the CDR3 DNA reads TGTGCCAGCAGGGGGGACAGGGGTTACGAGCAGTACTTC.

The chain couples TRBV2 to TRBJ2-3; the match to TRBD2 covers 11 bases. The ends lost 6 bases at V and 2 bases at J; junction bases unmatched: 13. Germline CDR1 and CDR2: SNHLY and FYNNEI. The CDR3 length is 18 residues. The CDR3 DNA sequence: TGTGCCAGCAGGACCGGGACTAGCGGCTTAATAGACACAGATACGCAGTATTTT. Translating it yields CASRTGTSGLIDTDTQYF.

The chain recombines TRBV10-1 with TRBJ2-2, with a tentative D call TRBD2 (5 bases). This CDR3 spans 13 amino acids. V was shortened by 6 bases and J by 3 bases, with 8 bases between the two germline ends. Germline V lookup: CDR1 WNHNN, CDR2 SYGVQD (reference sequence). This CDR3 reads CASRRDHTGELFF. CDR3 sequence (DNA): TGCGCCAGCAGACGGGATCACACCGGGGAGCTGTTTTTT.

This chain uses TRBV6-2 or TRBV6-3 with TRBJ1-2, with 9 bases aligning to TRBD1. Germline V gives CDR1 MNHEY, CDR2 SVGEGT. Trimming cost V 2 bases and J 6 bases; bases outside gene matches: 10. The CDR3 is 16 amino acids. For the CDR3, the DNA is TGTGCCAGCAGTTACCCGGCCGGGACAGGGAATGATGGCTACACCTTC. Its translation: CASSYPAGTGNDGYTF.

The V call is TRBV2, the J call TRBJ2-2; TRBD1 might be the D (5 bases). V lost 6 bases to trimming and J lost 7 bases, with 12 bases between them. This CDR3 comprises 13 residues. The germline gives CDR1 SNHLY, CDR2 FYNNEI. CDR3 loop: CASRVGVGGELFF. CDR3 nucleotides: TGTGCCAGCAGAGTAGGGGTTGGCGGGGAGCTGTTTTTT. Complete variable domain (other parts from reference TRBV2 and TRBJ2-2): EPEVTQTPSHQVTQMGQEVILRCVPISNHLYFYWYRQILGQKVEFLVSFYNNEISEKSEIFDDQFSVERPDGSNFTLKIRSTKLEDSAMYFCASRVGVGGELFFGEGSRLTVL.

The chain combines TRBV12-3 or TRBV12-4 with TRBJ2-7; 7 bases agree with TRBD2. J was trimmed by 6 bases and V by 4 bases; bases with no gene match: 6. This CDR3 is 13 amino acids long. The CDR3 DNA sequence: TGTGCCAGCAGTTCCAGGGCGGGAGTCGAGCAGTACTTC. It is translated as CASSSRAGVEQYF.

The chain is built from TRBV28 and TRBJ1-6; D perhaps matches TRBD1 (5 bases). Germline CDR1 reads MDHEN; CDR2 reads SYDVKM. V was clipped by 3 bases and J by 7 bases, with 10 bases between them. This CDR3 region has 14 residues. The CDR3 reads CASSLGQINSPLHF. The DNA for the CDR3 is TGTGCCAGCAGTTTGGGGCAGATAAATTCACCCCTCCACTTT.

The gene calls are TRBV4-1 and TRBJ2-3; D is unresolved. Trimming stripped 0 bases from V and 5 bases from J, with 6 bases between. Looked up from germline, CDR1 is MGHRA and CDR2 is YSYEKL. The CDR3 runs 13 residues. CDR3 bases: TGCGCCAGCAGCCAAGATAGAAAAGATACGCAGTATTTT. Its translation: CASSQDRKDTQYF.

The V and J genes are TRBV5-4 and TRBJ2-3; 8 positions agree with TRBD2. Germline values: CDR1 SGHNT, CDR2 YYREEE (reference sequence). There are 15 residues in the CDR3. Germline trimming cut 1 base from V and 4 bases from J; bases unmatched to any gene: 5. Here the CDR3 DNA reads TGTGCCAGCAGCTTGTCCAGCGGGAGTTCAGATACGCAGTATTTT. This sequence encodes CASSLSSGSSDTQYF.

This CDR3 is CASSAVAYNSPLHF. DNA for the CDR3: TGTGCCAGCAGCGCGGTCGCCTATAATTCACCCCTCCACTTT. This chain links TRBV6-5 with TRBJ1-6; D gene ambiguous. Trimming removed 6 bases at V and 2 bases at J, with 8 bases between. Germline-derived CDR1 and CDR2 are MNHEY and SVGAGI. This CDR3 comprises 14 residues.

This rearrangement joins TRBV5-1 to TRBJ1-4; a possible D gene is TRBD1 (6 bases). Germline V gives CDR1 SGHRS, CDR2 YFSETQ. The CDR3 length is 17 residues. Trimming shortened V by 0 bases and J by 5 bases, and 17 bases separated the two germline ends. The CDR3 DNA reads TGCGCCAGCAGCTTGGCCAACCCGACAGGCGCCAATGAAAAACTGTTTTTT. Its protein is CASSLANPTGANEKLFF.

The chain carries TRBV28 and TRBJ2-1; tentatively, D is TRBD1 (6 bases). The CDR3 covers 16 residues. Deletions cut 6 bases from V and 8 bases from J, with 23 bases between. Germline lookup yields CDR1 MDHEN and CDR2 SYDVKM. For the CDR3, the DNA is TGTGCCAGCAGCTGGACAGAGGCAATAGTCTCAGATGAGCAGTTCTTC. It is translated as CASSWTEAIVSDEQFF.

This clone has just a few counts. This CDR3 is CASSLVRGSYNEQFF. The CDR3 nucleotides read TGTGCCAGCAGCCTAGTAAGGGGCTCCTACAATGAGCAGTTCTTC. J is TRBJ2-1 and V is TRBV7-9; possible D gene TRBD1, 5 bases. Germline lookup yields CDR1 SEHNR and CDR2 FQNEAQ (reference sequence). This CDR3 is built from 15 residues. V gave up 5 bases and J gave up 0 bases, with 11 bases separating them.